The 15 T cell receptor beta chains below come from one sample, sequenced in a study of cytomegalovirus exposure and HLA in healthy donors. Use of 60 Vbeta and 13 Jbeta primers characterized the PCR. The repertoire was sequenced with immunoSEQ multiplex PCR; TCRdb's copy has only in-frame clones and lacks some. The sample has under 60,000 clones, and its top ten clones hold about 12%. Source material: PBMCs. The receptors were sampled from a woman aged 25 to 45 in good health and CMV-seropositive.

J is TRBJ2-1 and V is TRBV9, with D possibly TRBD2 on 6 matching bases. Trimming pared 0 bases from V and 7 bases from J, leaving 14 bases between. Germline V gene lookup returns CDR1 SGDLS and CDR2 YYNGEE. The CDR3 runs to 15 residues. The CDR3 protein is CASSVGRGAGNEQFF. CDR3 DNA: TGTGCCAGCAGCGTAGGGAGGGGAGCTGGTAATGAGCAGTTCTTC.

The chain is built from TRBV5-1 and TRBJ1-4; no definite D call. This CDR3 comprises 15 residues. CDR1 is SGHRS and CDR2 is YFSETQ in the germline V gene. V was trimmed by 2 bases and J by 8 bases, leaving 16 bases between them. CDR3 bases: TGCGCCAGCAGCTTCGGTCAAGGGAGTCCGGAAAAACTGTTTTTT. Encoded protein: CASSFGQGSPEKLFF.

The gene calls are TRBV4-2 and TRBJ1-2, with D perhaps TRBD1 (6 bases). The germline V gene encodes CDR1 LGHNA and CDR2 YNFKEQ. The CDR3 covers 15 residues. The V gene lost 4 bases and the J gene lost 3 bases, with 15 bases spanning the gap. The CDR3 nucleotides read TGTGCCAGCAGCCGTACAGGGAATTCGGACTATGGCTACACCTTC. Its translation is CASSRTGNSDYGYTF.

The chain employs TRBV19 and TRBJ2-7, with D perhaps matching TRBD2 (6 bases). Germline V gives CDR1 LNHDA, CDR2 SQIVND (reference sequence). The CDR3 extends over 12 amino acids. V shed 10 bases and J shed 5 bases, with 15 bases lying between them. The CDR3 sequence: CATRRAGDEQYF. The CDR3 DNA is TGTGCCACACGGAGAGCGGGTGACGAGCAGTACTTC.

V and J are TRBV5-5 and TRBJ2-7; D uncertain. V gave up 3 bases and J gave up 1 base, with 8 bases separating them. The CDR3 consists of 13 residues. Germline CDR1 is SGHKS and CDR2 is YYEKEE (reference sequence). The CDR3 loop reads CASSYQLSYEQYF. The CDR3, as DNA: TGTGCCAGCAGCTACCAACTTTCCTACGAGCAGTACTTC.

This rearrangement joins TRBV30 to TRBJ2-1; 7 bases match TRBD2. This CDR3 comprises 16 residues. Trimming cost V 4 bases and J 4 bases; bases outside gene matches: 13. Per germline, CDR1 GTSNPN and CDR2 SVGIG (reference sequence). The DNA of the CDR3 is TGTGCCTGGATTCCCCCACGGGGGGAGGGATACAATGAGCAGTTCTTC. This sequence encodes CAWIPPRGEGYNEQFF.

The chain is built from TRBV5-1 and TRBJ2-1; D remains ambiguous. V lost 3 bases to trimming and J lost 5 bases, with 9 bases between them. CDR3 size: 13 residues. The germline gives CDR1 SGHRS, CDR2 YFSETQ. In nucleotides, the CDR3 is TGCGCCAGCAGCTGGGCGACAAACAATGAGCAGTTCTTC. Its translation is CASSWATNNEQFF.

The chain employs TRBV18 and TRBJ2-5, with D unresolved. V was shortened by 3 bases and J by 5 bases, with 10 bases between the two germline ends. CDR1 KGHSH and CDR2 LQKENI come from the germline V gene. This CDR3 region has 13 residues. The CDR3 spells CASSPLRRETQYF. DNA of the CDR3: TGTGCCAGCTCACCCCTTCGCCGGGAGACCCAGTACTTC.

The chain carries TRBV4-1 and TRBJ2-3; 10 bases align to TRBD2. CDR1 MGHRA and CDR2 YSYEKL come from the germline V gene. This CDR3 is 20 amino acids long. The V and J ends lost 5 bases and 1 base, in that order; junction bases with no gene match: 18. Here the CDR3 DNA reads TGCGCCAGCAGCTCGGGTTTGTTAGGACTAGCGGTGTCTCGCACAGATACGCAGTATTTT. Its translation is CASSSGLLGLAVSRTDTQYF.

The V gene is TRBV30, the J gene TRBJ2-7; 13 bases align to TRBD2. The CDR3 covers 18 residues. Trimming took 2 bases from V and 2 from J; bases not matched to a gene: 12. The germline V gene encodes CDR1 GTSNPN and CDR2 SVGIG (reference sequence). The chain's CDR3 is CAWSRMRTSGGYAYEQYF. CDR3 nucleotides: TGTGCCTGGAGTAGGATGCGGACTAGCGGGGGCTACGCCTACGAGCAGTACTTC. Full variable domain (remainder filled in from reference TRBV30 and TRBJ2-7): SQTIHQWPATLVQPVGSPLSLECTVEGTSNPNLYWYRQAAGRGLQLLFYSVGIGQISSEVPQNLSASRPQDRQFILSSKKLLLSDSGFYLCAWSRMRTSGGYAYEQYFGPGTRLTVT.

The V gene is TRBV7-9, the J gene TRBJ2-7, with 8 bases aligning to TRBD1. Germline CDR1 is SEHNR and CDR2 is FQNEAQ (reference sequence). With V trimmed by 4 bases and J by 2 bases, 4 bases remained unmatched. This CDR3 has 14 residues. CDR3 nucleotide sequence: TGTGCCAGCAGCTCCTGGACAGGGCCCTACGAGCAGTACTTC. It codes for CASSSWTGPYEQYF.

The chain has TRBV5-4 and TRBJ2-7; 14 bases agree with TRBD2. V was pared by 2 bases and J by 2 bases, with 6 bases of the junction left unmatched. CDR1 is SGHNT and CDR2 is YYREEE in the germline V gene (reference sequence). The CDR3 has 17 amino acids. The CDR3 DNA is TGTGCCAGCAGCTTTCAGACTAGCGGGAGGGGGGCCTACGAGCAGTACTTC. Translating gives CASSFQTSGRGAYEQYF.

This chain joins TRBV7-6 and TRBJ2-1; D is possibly TRBD2 (6 bases). V lost 3 bases and J 7 bases, leaving 13 bases between the germline ends. The germline V gene encodes CDR1 SGHVS and CDR2 FNYEAQ. The CDR3 is made up of 14 amino acids. CDR3 protein: CASSLGEVRNEQFF. The CDR3 nucleotides read TGTGCCAGCAGCTTGGGGGAGGTCAGAAATGAGCAGTTCTTC.

The chain recombines TRBV25-1 with TRBJ1-1, with unresolved D. This CDR3 has 11 residues. Trimming stripped 4 bases from V and 6 bases from J, with 6 bases between. Germline CDR1 is MGHDK and CDR2 is SYGVNS. CDR3 sequence (DNA): TGTGCCAGCAGTGGAGCCTCTGAAGCTTTCTTT. As protein: CASSGASEAFF.

CDR3 amino acids: CASRVVGGGQETQYF. The CDR3 DNA is TGTGCCAGCAGAGTAGTAGGAGGCGGGCAAGAGACCCAGTACTTC. V gene TRBV6-1 combines with J gene TRBJ2-5; a weak D match, TRBD2 (5 bases). V lost 6 bases and J lost 2, with 16 bases in between. CDR1 is MNHNS, CDR2 SASEGT, per germline. The CDR3 spans 15 residues.